Following are 28 T cell receptor beta chains from one sample sequenced in a study of T cell repertoires in cytomegalovirus infection. TCRdb processed the reads anew with MiXCR; each CDR3 protein has one entry. The sample shows about 100,000 distinct CDR3 sequences, around 22% of them seen only once. Source material: CD8+ T cells from PBMCs. These receptors were collected from a human donor in good health (CMV status not recorded). Some clones in this sample may be carry-over from other donors' samples.

The chain couples TRBV28 to TRBJ1-2; no clear D. This CDR3 comprises 13 residues. V lost 2 bases, J lost 4 bases, and 8 bases lay in between. CDR1 is MDHEN, CDR2 SYDVKM, per germline. The CDR3 DNA reads as TGTGCCAGCAGTTTAGGTGCAGGCTATGGCTACACCTTC. Translation: CASSLGAGYGYTF.

There are a few counts of this clonotype. V and J are TRBV15 and TRBJ1-4, with no clear D. Germline CDR1 reads LNHNV; CDR2 reads YYDKDF (reference sequence). V shed 3 bases and J shed 2 bases, with 7 bases lying between them. This CDR3 has 14 residues. The CDR3 bases are TGTGCCACCAGCAGCCGGGGTACTAATGAAAAACTGTTTTTT. Protein sequence: CATSSRGTNEKLFF. The entire variable domain, with the rest obtained from reference TRBV15 and TRBJ1-4, is as follows: DAMVIQNPRYQVTQFGKPVTLSCSQTLNHNVMYWYQQKSSQAPKLLFHYYDKDFNNEADTPDNFQSRRPNTSFCFLDIRSPGLGDTAMYLCATSSRGTNEKLFFGSGTQLSVL.

About this clonotype itself: Germline and junction disagree at one end, which may indicate a read error. The J gene is TRBJ2-6, the V gene TRBV28; a possible D gene is TRBD2 (5 bases). Germline CDR1 reads MDHEN; CDR2 reads SYDVKM. The CDR3 is 16 amino acids. DNA of the CDR3: TGTGCCAGCAGTTTTTTGTCCACCACGAGGGCCGACGTCCTGACTTTC. It is translated as CASSFLSTTRADVLTF.

The J gene is TRBJ2-5, the V gene TRBV6-1; no definite D call. CDR1 and CDR2 from the germline V gene are MNHNS and SASEGT. V lost 6 bases and J 2 bases, leaving 16 bases between the germline ends. The CDR3 covers 15 residues. DNA of the CDR3: TGTGCCAGCAGCCCTCGGATGACTGATCAAGAGACCCAGTACTTC. This sequence encodes CASSPRMTDQETQYF.

In DNA, the CDR3 is TGTGCCAGCAGAAGCAAAGGGGGTTCTGGAAACACCATATATTTT. Encoded protein: CASRSKGGSGNTIYF. V gene TRBV12-3 or TRBV12-4 combines with J gene TRBJ1-3, with D possibly being TRBD1 (6 bases). CDR3 length: 15 amino acids. V was trimmed by 6 bases and J by 1 base, leaving 13 bases between them.

Many counts were recorded for this clonotype. The J gene is TRBJ2-5, the V gene TRBV11-2; 8 nucleotides line up with TRBD2. CDR3 size: 17 residues. From germline, CDR1 is SGHAT and CDR2 FQNNGV. J lost 1 base, V lost 3 bases, and 10 bases had no gene match. The DNA of the CDR3 is TGTGCCAGCAGCTTGAAAATGAGCGGGAGAATCCAAGAGACCCAGTACTTC. As protein: CASSLKMSGRIQETQYF.

The chain carries TRBV7-2 and TRBJ2-7; TRBD2 aligns across 8 bases. Trimming removed 1 base from V and 6 bases from J; junction bases left unmatched: 11. The CDR3 has 16 residues. Germline CDR1 and CDR2: SGHTA and FQGNSA. The CDR3, as DNA: TGTGCCAGCAGCTTAGAGACCTTAGCGGGATCTTCCGAGCAGTACTTC. Encoded protein: CASSLETLAGSSEQYF. Filled out from reference TRBV7-2 and TRBJ2-7, the complete variable domain reads GAGVSQSPSNKVTEKGKDVELRCDPISGHTALYWYRQSLGQGLEFLIYFQGNSAPDKSGLPSDRFSAERTGGSVSTLTIQRTQQEDSAVYLCASSLETLAGSSEQYFGPGTRLTVT.

This chain uses TRBV19 with TRBJ1-1; D is uncertain. V was pared by 9 bases and J by 0 bases, with 11 bases between. CDR3 size: 13 residues. Looked up from germline, CDR1 is LNHDA and CDR2 is SQIVND (reference sequence). CDR3 in amino acids: CASRLGMNTEAFF. The CDR3 nucleotides read TGTGCCAGCAGACTGGGCATGAACACTGAAGCTTTCTTT.

V usage is TRBV19 and J usage is TRBJ1-1; D ambiguous. The CDR3 is 14 amino acids. Trimming took off 7 bases at V and 2 bases at J, with 14 bases between the two ends. CDR1 is LNHDA and CDR2 is SQIVND in the germline V gene (reference sequence). The CDR3 reads CASKVTGVNTEAFF. The CDR3 DNA reads TGTGCCAGTAAAGTAACCGGGGTAAACACTGAAGCTTTCTTT.

This clonotype came up a few times. J is TRBJ1-5 and V is TRBV6-2 or TRBV6-3; D gene unclear. The CDR3 contains 16 residues. The ends were cut back, 4 bases at V and 2 bases at J, with 15 bases in the middle. Germline V CDR1 and CDR2: MNHEY, SVGEGT. CDR3 coding DNA: TGTGCCAGCAGTTTCCACACCGAACTAGGCAATCAGCCCCAGCATTTT. Translation: CASSFHTELGNQPQHF.

CDR3 nucleotide sequence: TGCAGTGCTCCGAGGACAGGGGAGAATGAGCAGTTCTTC. It yields the protein CSAPRTGENEQFF. The chain is built from TRBV20-1 and TRBJ2-1; 9 bases fit TRBD1. The trim removed 5 bases at V and 7 bases at J, leaving 6 bases unmatched. Germline loops: CDR1 DFQATT, CDR2 SNEGSKA (reference sequence). This CDR3 is 13 amino acids long.

This clonotype was detected many times. Here the CDR3 reads CASGLVWVEGRRNQPQHF. CDR3 nucleotide sequence: TGTGCTAGTGGTTTGGTATGGGTCGAGGGTAGACGCAATCAGCCCCAGCATTTT. The gene calls are TRBV12-5 and TRBJ1-5; D uncertain. This CDR3 has 18 amino acids. Looked up from germline, CDR1 is LGHNT and CDR2 is FRNRAP. V dropped 0 bases and J dropped 2 bases, with 17 bases sitting between them.

The chain recombines TRBV2 with TRBJ1-5; D not certain. The CDR3 runs 15 residues. Germline V gene lookup returns CDR1 SNHLY and CDR2 FYNNEI. V lost 3 bases, J lost 4 bases, and 13 bases lay in between. The CDR3 sequence is CASSEMNYRNQPQHF. The CDR3 DNA sequence: TGTGCCAGCAGTGAGATGAATTACAGAAATCAGCCCCAGCATTTT.

The CDR3 loop is CASSPGGSYNSPLHF. The CDR3 DNA sequence: TGTGCCAGCAGCCCAGGGGGCTCCTATAATTCACCCCTCCACTTT. The chain joins TRBV9 to TRBJ1-6; 7 bases map to TRBD1. CDR1 is SGDLS and CDR2 is YYNGEE in the germline V gene. The CDR3 loop spans 15 amino acids. V was pared by 4 bases and J by 0 bases, with 1 base of the junction left unmatched. Variable domain in full (rest from reference TRBV9 and TRBJ1-6): DSGVTQTPKHLITATGQRVTLRCSPRSGDLSVYWYQQSLDQGLQFLIQYYNGEERAKGNILERFSAQQFPDLHSELNLSSLELGDSALYFCASSPGGSYNSPLHFGNGTRLTVT.

A remark on this clonotype: Since a much larger clone is just one base distant, this may be a read error. The rearrangement links TRBV7-4 to TRBJ1-4; possible D gene TRBD1, 5 bases. This CDR3 is built from 14 residues. Germline V gene data show CDR1 as SGHVT and CDR2 as SQSDAQ. The CDR3 sequence is CATTQGATNERLFF. CDR3 DNA: TGTGCCACAACCCAGGGAGCAACTAATGAAAGACTGTTTTTT.

This clonotype was counted between two and nine times. This chain joins TRBV28 and TRBJ2-2, with 9 bases that match TRBD1. The trim removed 3 bases at V and 3 bases at J, leaving 8 bases unmatched. Germline-derived CDR1 and CDR2 are MDHEN and SYDVKM. This CDR3 contains 17 residues. The CDR3 protein is CASSFLQGAPDTGELFF. The CDR3 bases are TGTGCCAGCAGTTTCCTACAGGGGGCGCCGGACACCGGGGAGCTGTTTTTT.

This clonotype was seen a single time. The conserved final phenylalanine or tryptophan is absent from the CDR3, which likely points to a read error. CDR3 sequence reads: CASSTGGYTEAFI. As DNA, the CDR3 is TGTGCCAGTTCTACAGGGGGGTACACTGAAGCTTTCATT. The chain combines TRBV19 with TRBJ1-1, with 8 bases fitting TRBD1. The germline gives CDR1 LNHDA, CDR2 SQIVND (reference sequence). The V gene end was trimmed by 8 bases and the J gene end by 3 bases; junction bases not matched to a gene: 5. The CDR3 has 13 amino acids.

This clonotype occurred a few times. The chain recombines TRBV19 with TRBJ1-1; weak D call: TRBD1 (6 bases). The CDR3 contains 14 residues. Germline CDR1 reads LNHDA; CDR2 reads SQIVND (reference sequence). Trimming took 3 bases from V and 5 from J, leaving 13 bases between them. The CDR3 DNA reads TGTGCCAGTAGTATGAGGGGGGCAGGAACTGAAGCTTTCTTT. Translation: CASSMRGAGTEAFF.

The chain combines TRBV13 with TRBJ1-2, with D maybe TRBD1 (5 bases). Per the germline V gene, CDR1 is PRHDT and CDR2 is FYEKMQ (reference sequence). The CDR3 loop spans 16 amino acids. The V and J ends lost 6 bases and 0 bases respectively, with 17 bases between them. The CDR3 is CASRPQTDESNYGYTF. CDR3 DNA sequence: TGTGCCAGCAGACCGCAGACAGATGAATCTAACTATGGCTACACCTTC.

The sample holds one count of this clonotype. One end of the junction does not line up with germline, which may come from a read error. This rearrangement joins TRBV12-3 or TRBV12-4 to TRBJ1-1; D is undetermined. The CDR3 is made up of 13 amino acids. The CDR3 is CPSSLRASTEAFF. The CDR3 coding sequence is TGTCCCAGCAGTCTAAGGGCGAGCACTGAAGCTTTCTTT.

Many counts were recorded for this clonotype. V and J are TRBV7-2 and TRBJ2-2, with D perhaps assigned TRBD1 or TRBD2 (5 bases each). The CDR3 runs to 16 residues. The V end lost 3 bases, the J end lost 6 bases, and 17 bases lay between the germline ends. Germline V lookup: CDR1 SGHTA, CDR2 FQGNSA. Written as DNA, the CDR3 is TGTGCCAGCAGCTTTGCAGGGCCGGCGGGCCCCGGGGAGCTGTTTTTT. The encoded protein is CASSFAGPAGPGELFF.

This clonotype was found a few times. The V call is TRBV6-2 or TRBV6-3, the J call TRBJ2-1; perhaps TRBD1 as D (6 bases). The CDR3 has 14 residues. Germline loops: CDR1 MNHEY, CDR2 SVGEGT. Trimming took 5 bases from V and 8 from J, leaving 16 bases between them. In DNA, the CDR3 is TGTGCCAGCAGTCATCTGGGGGCGGGTCATGAGCAGTTCTTC. Its protein product is CASSHLGAGHEQFF.

This clonotype has ten or more counts. J is TRBJ2-3 and V is TRBV7-2; D possibly corresponds to TRBD2 (5 bases). The V end was cut by 0 bases, the J end by 6 bases, with 13 bases between. The length of the CDR3 is 15 residues. The germline gives CDR1 SGHTA, CDR2 FQGNSA. As DNA, the CDR3 is TGTGCCAGCAGCTTAGCGAGCGGTACCCCCGATACGCAGTATTTT. This sequence encodes CASSLASGTPDTQYF. Drawing the rest from reference TRBV7-2 and TRBJ2-3, the complete variable domain is GAGVSQSPSNKVTEKGKDVELRCDPISGHTALYWYRQSLGQGLEFLIYFQGNSAPDKSGLPSDRFSAERTGGSVSTLTIQRTQQEDSAVYLCASSLASGTPDTQYFGPGTRLTVL.

This clonotype was seen just once. This may stem from a read error, because a much larger clone lies one nucleotide away. The J gene is TRBJ2-1, the V gene TRBV5-5; D is perhaps TRBD2 (6 bases). The V end was cut by 3 bases, the J end by 12 bases, with 13 bases between. This CDR3 is 12 amino acids long. The germline CDR1 and CDR2 sequences are SGHKS and YYEKEE (reference sequence). The chain's CDR3 is CASSSEGWGQFF. The DNA of the CDR3 is TGTGCCAGCAGCTCGGAGGGATGGGGGCAGTTCTTC.

The V gene is TRBV7-9, the J gene TRBJ2-1, with 7 bases matching TRBD2. V trimming: 2 bases; J trimming: 2 bases; junction bases outside the gene matches: 12. CDR1 and CDR2 from the germline V gene are SEHNR and FQNEAQ (reference sequence). There are 18 residues in the CDR3. DNA for the CDR3: TGTGCCAGCAGCTTAAGCGGGACCCTAAGTAACCCCTACAATGAGCAGTTCTTC. This encodes CASSLSGTLSNPYNEQFF.

V and J are TRBV29-1 and TRBJ2-3; 9 bases agree with TRBD2. The CDR3 is 14 amino acids. CDR1 and CDR2 from the germline V gene are SQVTM and ANQGSEA. Trimming took 4 bases from V and 6 from J; bases not matched to a gene: 8. The CDR3 is CSVGGGGAMDTQYF. The CDR3 coding sequence is TGCAGCGTTGGTGGCGGGGGGGCCATGGATACGCAGTATTTT.

J is TRBJ2-7 and V is TRBV6-8; 12 positions agree with TRBD2. The CDR3 totals 15 residues. The germline V gene encodes CDR1 MNHGY and CDR2 SAAAGT. V lost 6 bases and J lost 3; bases outside the gene matches: 6. The chain's CDR3 is CASRLLAGGFYEQYF. The CDR3 bases are TGTGCCAGCAGATTACTAGCGGGGGGTTTCTACGAGCAGTACTTC.

This clonotype has a count of ten or more. The chain links TRBV7-9 to TRBJ1-4; the D is unclear. The CDR3 is 13 residues long. Trimming stripped 5 bases from V and 7 bases from J, with 11 bases between. Germline V gene data show CDR1 as SEHNR and CDR2 as FQNEAQ (reference sequence). CDR3 sequence reads: CASSPPQAEKLFF. Here the CDR3 DNA reads TGTGCCAGCAGCCCGCCGCAGGCTGAAAAACTGTTTTTT.